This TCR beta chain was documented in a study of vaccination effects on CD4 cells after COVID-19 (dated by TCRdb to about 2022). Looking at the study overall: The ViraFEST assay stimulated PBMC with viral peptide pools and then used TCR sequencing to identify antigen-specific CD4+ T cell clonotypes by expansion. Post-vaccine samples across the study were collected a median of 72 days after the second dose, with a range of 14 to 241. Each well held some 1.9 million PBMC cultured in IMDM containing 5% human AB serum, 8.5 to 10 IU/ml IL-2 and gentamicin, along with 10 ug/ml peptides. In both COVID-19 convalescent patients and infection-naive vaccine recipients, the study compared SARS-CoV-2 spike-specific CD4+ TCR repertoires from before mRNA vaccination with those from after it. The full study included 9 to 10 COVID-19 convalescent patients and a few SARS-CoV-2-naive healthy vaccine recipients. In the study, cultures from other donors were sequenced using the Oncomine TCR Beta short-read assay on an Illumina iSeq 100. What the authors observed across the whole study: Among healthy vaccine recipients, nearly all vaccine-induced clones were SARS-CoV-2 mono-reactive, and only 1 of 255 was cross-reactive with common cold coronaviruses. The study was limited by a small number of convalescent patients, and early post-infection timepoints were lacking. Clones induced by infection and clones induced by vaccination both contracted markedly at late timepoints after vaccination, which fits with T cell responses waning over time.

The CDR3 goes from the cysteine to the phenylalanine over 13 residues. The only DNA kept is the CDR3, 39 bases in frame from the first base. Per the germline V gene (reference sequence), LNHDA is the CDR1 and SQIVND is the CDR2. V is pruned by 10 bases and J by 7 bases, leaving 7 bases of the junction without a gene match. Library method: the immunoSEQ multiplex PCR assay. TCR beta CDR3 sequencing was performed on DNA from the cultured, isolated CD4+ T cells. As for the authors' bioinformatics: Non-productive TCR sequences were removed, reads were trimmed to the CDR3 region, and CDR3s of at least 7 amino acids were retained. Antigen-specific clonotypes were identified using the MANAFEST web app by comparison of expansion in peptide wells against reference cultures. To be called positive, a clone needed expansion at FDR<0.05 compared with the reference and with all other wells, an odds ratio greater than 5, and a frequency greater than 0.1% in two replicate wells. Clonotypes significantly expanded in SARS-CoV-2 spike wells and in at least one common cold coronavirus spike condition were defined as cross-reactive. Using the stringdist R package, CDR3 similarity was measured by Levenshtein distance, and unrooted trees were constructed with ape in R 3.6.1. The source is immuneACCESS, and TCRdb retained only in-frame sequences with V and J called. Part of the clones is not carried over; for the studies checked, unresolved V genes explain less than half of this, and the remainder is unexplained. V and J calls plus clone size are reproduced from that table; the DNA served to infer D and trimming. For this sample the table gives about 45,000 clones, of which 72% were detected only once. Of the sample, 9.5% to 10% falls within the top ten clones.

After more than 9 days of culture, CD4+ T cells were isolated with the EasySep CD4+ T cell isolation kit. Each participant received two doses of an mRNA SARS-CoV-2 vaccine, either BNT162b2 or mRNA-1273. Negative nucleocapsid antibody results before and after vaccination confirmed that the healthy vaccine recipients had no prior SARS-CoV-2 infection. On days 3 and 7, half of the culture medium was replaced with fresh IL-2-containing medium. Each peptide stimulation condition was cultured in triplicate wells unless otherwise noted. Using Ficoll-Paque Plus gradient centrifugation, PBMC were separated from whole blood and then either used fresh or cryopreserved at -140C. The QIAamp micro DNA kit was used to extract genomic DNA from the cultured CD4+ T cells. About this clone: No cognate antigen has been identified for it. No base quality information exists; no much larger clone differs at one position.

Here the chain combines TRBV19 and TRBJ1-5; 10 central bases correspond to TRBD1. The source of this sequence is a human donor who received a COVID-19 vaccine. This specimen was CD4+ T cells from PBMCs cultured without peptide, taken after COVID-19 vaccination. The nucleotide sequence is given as TGTGCCACCTGGGGGACAGGGGTCCAGCCCCAGCATTTT. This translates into CATWGTGVQPQHF.